This is a list of T cell receptor beta chains from one sample in a study of CD8 T cells in ankylosing spondylitis. TCRdb recomputed calls from the 5' RACE reads with MiXCR, one row per CDR3 protein. The table includes more than 10,000 distinct CDR3 sequences, approximately 2.8% detected once. The sequencing sample was made of blood, either unsorted or a sorted T cell fraction (not recorded which). The receptors come from a male donor with ankylosing spondylitis or in good health (not recorded which). CDR3s include the opening cysteine and the closing phenylalanine or tryptophan. Each size is how often the clone was seen (once, few, many) or a class if it is expanded.

J: TRBJ1-1; V: TRBV9; size: many; CDR3: CASNNPGITEAFF
J: TRBJ2-2; V: TRBV9; size: many; CDR3: CASSVELAGAGELFF
J: TRBJ2-7; V: TRBV9; size: many; CDR3: CASSVDPSGEQYF
J: TRBJ2-2; V: TRBV9; size: many; CDR3: CASSPTTGGATGELFF
J: TRBJ2-5; V: TRBV9; size: many; CDR3: CASSVGGVARMTQETQYF
J: TRBJ1-2; V: TRBV9; size: many; CDR3: CASSVAGQGQGYTF
J: TRBJ2-2; V: TRBV9; size: medium-sized; CDR3: CASSVRGRNTGELFF
J: TRBJ2-7; V: TRBV9; size: many; CDR3: CASSVGGSGTTEQYF
J: TRBJ2-5; V: TRBV9; size: many; CDR3: CASSVEAGETQYF
J: TRBJ1-5; V: TRBV9; size: many; CDR3: CASSVGDNQPQHF
J: TRBJ2-2; V: TRBV9; size: medium-sized; CDR3: CASSVAGLEVSAGELFF
J: TRBJ2-5; V: TRBV9; size: many; CDR3: CASSVEGLAGQETQYF
J: TRBJ2-1; V: TRBV9; size: many; CDR3: CASSVVTSGDNEQFF
J: TRBJ2-3; V: TRBV9; size: many; CDR3: CASSVGKGVGTDTQYF
J: TRBJ1-1; V: TRBV9; size: medium-sized; CDR3: CASKAGPLMNTEAFF
J: TRBJ2-1; V: TRBV9; size: many; CDR3: CASSVGAGALGNEQFF
J: TRBJ2-7; V: TRBV9; size: many; CDR3: CASSPRTSHYEQYF
J: TRBJ2-1; V: TRBV9; size: few; CDR3: CASSVEAGPKGGGEQFF
J: TRBJ2-1; V: TRBV9; size: many; CDR3: CASRATGLVYNEQFF
J: TRBJ2-3; V: TRBV9; size: few; CDR3: CASSVGGPGGTQYF
J: TRBJ2-7; V: TRBV9; size: many; CDR3: CASSGTGGAQGEQYF
J: TRBJ1-1; V: TRBV9; size: medium-sized; CDR3: CASSVVGRNTEAFF
J: TRBJ2-1; V: TRBV9; size: medium-sized; CDR3: CASSGGTGAYNEQFF
J: TRBJ2-2; V: TRBV9; size: many; CDR3: CASSVDSLSSGELFF
J: TRBJ2-5; V: TRBV9; size: many; CDR3: CASSVVPAQETQYF
J: TRBJ2-7; V: TRBV9; size: many; CDR3: CASSVESGTTYEQYF
J: TRBJ2-2; V: TRBV9; size: many; CDR3: CASSLRLAGDTGELFF
J: TRBJ1-1; V: TRBV9; size: many; CDR3: CASSIRGGMNTEAFF
J: TRBJ2-2; V: TRBV9; size: medium-sized; CDR3: CASSQTSGASTGELFF
J: TRBJ2-5; V: TRBV9; size: many; CDR3: CASSFRTGGETQYF
J: TRBJ2-1; V: TRBV9; size: many; CDR3: CASSGRDRVGNEQFF
J: TRBJ2-3; V: TRBV9; size: many; CDR3: CASSVAGGSIDTQYF
J: TRBJ2-5; V: TRBV9; size: few; CDR3: CASSPWGGTARETQYF
J: TRBJ2-6; V: TRBV9; size: medium-sized; CDR3: CASSVEFQTSGANVLTF
J: TRBJ2-5; V: TRBV9; size: many; CDR3: CASSVSLAGGPLETQYF
J: TRBJ2-7; V: TRBV9; size: many; CDR3: CASSVDGSLTYEQYF
J: TRBJ2-5; V: TRBV9; size: many; CDR3: CASSSGLGEETQYF
J: TRBJ2-5; V: TRBV9; size: many; CDR3: CASSVMERGGLMETQYF
J: TRBJ2-5; V: TRBV9; size: many; CDR3: CASSVGGATPPFF
J: TRBJ2-2; V: TRBV9; size: many; CDR3: CASSAGPGTGELFF
J: TRBJ2-1; V: TRBV9; size: many; CDR3: CASSVGQGANEQFF
J: TRBJ1-1; V: TRBV9; size: many; CDR3: CASSATLNTEAFF
J: TRBJ2-2; V: TRBV9; size: many; CDR3: CASSVQGAFTGELFF
J: TRBJ2-2; V: TRBV9; size: many; CDR3: CASSTRSGTGELFF